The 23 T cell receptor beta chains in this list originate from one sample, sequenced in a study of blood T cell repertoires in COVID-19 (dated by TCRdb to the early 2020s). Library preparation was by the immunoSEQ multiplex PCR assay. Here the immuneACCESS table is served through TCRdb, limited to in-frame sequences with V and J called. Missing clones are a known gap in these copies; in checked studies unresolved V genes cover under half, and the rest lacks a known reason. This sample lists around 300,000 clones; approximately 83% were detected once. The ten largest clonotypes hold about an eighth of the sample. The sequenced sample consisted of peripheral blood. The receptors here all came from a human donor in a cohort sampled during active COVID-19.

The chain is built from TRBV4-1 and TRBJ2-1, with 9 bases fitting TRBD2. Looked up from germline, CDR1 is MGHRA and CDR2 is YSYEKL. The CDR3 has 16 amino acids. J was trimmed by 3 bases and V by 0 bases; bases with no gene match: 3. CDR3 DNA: TGCGCCAGCAGCCAAGAGTTTAGCGGGAGCTACAATGAGCAGTTCTTC. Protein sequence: CASSQEFSGSYNEQFF.

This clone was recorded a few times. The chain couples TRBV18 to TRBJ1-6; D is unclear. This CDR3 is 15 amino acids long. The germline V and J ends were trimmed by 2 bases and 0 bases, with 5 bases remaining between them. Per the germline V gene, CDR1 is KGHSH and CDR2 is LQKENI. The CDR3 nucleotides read TGTGCCAGCTCACCAGTTAGCTCCTATAATTCACCCCTCCACTTT. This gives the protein CASSPVSSYNSPLHF.

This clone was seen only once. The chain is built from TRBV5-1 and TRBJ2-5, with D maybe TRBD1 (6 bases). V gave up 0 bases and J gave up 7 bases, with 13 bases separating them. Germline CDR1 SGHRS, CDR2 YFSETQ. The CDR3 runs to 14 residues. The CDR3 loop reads CASSLEDRFATQYF. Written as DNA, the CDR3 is TGCGCCAGCAGCTTGGAAGACAGGTTTGCGACCCAGTACTTC.

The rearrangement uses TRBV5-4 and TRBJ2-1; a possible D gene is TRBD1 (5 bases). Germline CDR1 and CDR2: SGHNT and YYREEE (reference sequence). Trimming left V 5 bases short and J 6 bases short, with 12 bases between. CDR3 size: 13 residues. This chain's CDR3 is CASSRAGSNEQFF. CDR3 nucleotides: TGTGCCAGCAGTCGTGCAGGGTCCAATGAGCAGTTCTTC.

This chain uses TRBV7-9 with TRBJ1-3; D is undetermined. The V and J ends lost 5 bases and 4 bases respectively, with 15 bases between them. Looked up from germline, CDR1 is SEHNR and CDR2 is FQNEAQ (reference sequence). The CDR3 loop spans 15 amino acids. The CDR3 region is CASSAVGGRGNTIYF. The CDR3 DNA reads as TGTGCCAGCAGCGCCGTTGGAGGGAGGGGAAACACCATATATTTT.

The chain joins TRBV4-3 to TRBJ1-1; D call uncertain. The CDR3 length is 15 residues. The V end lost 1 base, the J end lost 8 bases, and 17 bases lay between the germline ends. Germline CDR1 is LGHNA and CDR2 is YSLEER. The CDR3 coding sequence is TGCGCCAGCAGCCAAGGGAGGGTGGGTTCGGTCGAAGCTTTCTTT. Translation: CASSQGRVGSVEAFF.

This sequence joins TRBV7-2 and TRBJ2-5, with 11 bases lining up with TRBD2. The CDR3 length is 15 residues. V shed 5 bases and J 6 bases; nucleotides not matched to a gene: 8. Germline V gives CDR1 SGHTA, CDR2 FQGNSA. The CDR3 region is CASSAGTSGFKTQYF. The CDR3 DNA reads TGTGCCAGCAGCGCCGGGACTAGCGGCTTTAAGACCCAGTACTTC.

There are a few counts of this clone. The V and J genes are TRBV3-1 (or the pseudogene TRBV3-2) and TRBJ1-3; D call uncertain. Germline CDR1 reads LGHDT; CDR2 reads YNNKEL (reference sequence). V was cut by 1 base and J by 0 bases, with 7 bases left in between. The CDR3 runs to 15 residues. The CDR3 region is CASSQVLSSGNTIYF. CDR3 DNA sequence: TGTGCCAGCAGCCAAGTTCTCTCCTCTGGAAACACCATATATTTT.

The CDR3 DNA follows: TGTGCCAGCAGTTTGCGGCGGGATGCCTACAATGAGCAGTTCTTC. Translated: CASSLRRDAYNEQFF. The genes are TRBV28 and TRBJ2-1; the D gene is possibly TRBD2 (6 bases). V lost 3 bases and J lost 2, with 11 bases in between. This CDR3 region has 15 residues. Germline loops: CDR1 MDHEN, CDR2 SYDVKM.

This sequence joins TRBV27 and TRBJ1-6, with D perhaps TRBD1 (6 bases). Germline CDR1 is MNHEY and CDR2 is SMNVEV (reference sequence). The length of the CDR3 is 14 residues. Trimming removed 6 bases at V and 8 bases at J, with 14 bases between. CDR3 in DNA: TGTGCCAGCAGCCCGACAGGCACGCATTCACCCCTCCACTTT. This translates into CASSPTGTHSPLHF.

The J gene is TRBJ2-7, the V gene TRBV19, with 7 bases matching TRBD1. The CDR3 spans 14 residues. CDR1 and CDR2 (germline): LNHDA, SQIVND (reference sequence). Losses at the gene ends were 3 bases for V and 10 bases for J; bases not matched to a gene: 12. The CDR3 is CASSILGQPYGQYF. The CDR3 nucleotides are TGTGCCAGTAGTATCCTGGGACAGCCGTACGGTCAGTACTTC.

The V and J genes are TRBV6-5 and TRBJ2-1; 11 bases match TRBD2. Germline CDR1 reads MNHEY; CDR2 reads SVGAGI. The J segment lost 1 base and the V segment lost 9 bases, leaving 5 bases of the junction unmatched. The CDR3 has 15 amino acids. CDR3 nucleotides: TGTGCCAGTGCTACTAGCGGGGGATCCTACAATGAGCAGTTCTTC. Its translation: CASATSGGSYNEQFF.

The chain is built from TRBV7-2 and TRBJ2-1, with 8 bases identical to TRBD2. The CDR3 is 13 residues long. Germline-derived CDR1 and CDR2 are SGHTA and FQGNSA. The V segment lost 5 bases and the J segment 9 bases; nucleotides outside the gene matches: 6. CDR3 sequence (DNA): TGTGCCAGCAGCACTGGACTAGCCCCTGAGCAGTTCTTC. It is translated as CASSTGLAPEQFF.

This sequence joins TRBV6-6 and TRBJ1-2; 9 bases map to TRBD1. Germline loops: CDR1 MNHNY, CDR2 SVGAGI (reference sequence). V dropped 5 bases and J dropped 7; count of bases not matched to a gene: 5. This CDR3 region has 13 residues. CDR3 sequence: CASSPDRGFGYTF. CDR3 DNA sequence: TGTGCCAGCAGTCCAGACAGGGGGTTTGGCTACACCTTC.

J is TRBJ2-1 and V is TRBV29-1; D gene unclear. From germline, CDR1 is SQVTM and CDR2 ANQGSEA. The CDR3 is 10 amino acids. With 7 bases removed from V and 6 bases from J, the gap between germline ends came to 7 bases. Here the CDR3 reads CSGARNEQFF. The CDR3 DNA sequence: TGCAGCGGGGCCCGCAATGAGCAGTTCTTC.

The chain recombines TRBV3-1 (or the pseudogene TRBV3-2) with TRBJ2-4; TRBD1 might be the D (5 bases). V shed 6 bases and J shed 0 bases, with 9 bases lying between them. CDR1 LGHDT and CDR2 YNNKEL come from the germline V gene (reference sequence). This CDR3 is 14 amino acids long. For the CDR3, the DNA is TGTGCCAGCAGTTACAGGCTAGCCAAAAACATTCAGTACTTC. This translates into CASSYRLAKNIQYF.

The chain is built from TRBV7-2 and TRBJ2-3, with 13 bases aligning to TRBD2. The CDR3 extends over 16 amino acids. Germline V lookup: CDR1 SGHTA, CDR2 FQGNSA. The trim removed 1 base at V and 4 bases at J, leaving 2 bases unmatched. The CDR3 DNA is TGTGCCAGCAGCTTAGGGGGACTAGCGGGATCAGATACGCAGTATTTT. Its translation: CASSLGGLAGSDTQYF.

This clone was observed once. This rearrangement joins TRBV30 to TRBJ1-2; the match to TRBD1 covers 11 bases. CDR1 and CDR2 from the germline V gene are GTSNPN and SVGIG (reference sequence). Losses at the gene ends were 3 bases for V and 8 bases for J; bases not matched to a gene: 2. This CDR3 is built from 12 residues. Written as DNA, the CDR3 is TGTGCCTGGAGGGGACAGGGGGGCGGCTACACCTTC. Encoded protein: CAWRGQGGGYTF.

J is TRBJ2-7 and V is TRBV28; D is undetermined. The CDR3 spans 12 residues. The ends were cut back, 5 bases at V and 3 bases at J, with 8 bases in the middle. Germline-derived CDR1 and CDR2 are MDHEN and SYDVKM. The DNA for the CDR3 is TGTGCCAGCAGTACTCGGAGCTACGAGCAGTACTTC. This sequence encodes CASSTRSYEQYF.

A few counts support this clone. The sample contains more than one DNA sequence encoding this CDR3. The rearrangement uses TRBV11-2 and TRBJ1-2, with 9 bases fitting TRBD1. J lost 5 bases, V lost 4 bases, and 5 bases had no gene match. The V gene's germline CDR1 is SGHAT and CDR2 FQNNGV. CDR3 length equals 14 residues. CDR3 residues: CASSSGQGAYGYTF. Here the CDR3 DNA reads TGTGCCAGCAGCTCGGGACAGGGAGCTTATGGCTACACCTTC.

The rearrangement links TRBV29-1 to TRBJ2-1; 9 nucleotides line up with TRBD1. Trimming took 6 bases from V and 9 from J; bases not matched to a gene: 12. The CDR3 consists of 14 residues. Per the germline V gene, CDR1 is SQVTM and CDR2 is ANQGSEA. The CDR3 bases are TGCAGCGTCCTAATTACAGGGGGCAAGGGTGAGCAGTTCTTC. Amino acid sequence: CSVLITGGKGEQFF.

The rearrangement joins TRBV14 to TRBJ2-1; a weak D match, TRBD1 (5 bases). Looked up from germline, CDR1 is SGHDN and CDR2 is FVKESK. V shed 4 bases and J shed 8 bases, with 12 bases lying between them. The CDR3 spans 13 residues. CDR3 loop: CASSLGVWDEQFF. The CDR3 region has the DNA TGTGCCAGCAGCCTAGGGGTCTGGGATGAGCAGTTCTTC. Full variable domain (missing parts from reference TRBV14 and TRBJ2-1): EAGVTQFPSHSVIEKGQTVTLRCDPISGHDNLYWYRRVMGKEIKFLLHFVKESKQDESGMPNNRFLAERTGGTYSTLKVQPAELEDSGVYFCASSLGVWDEQFFGPGTRLTVL.

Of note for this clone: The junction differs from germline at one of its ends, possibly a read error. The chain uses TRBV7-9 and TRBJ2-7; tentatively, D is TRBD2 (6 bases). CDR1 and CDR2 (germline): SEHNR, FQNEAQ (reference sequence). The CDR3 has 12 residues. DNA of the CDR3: TGTGCCAGCACCCGGGACTCACTCATAGCGGTATTC. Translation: CASTRDSLIAVF. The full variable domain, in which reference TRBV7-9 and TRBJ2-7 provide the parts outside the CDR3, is DTGVSQNPRHKITKRGQNVTFRCDPISEHNRLYWYRQTLGQGPEFLTYFQNEAQLEKSRLLSDRFSAERPKGSFSTLEIQRTEQGDSAMYLCASTRDSLIAVFGPGTRLTVT.